This section outlines one T cell receptor (beta chain) sequence together with its context. Its antigen is undetermined. The same CDR3 can be traced to other DNA sequences in this sample. This sample is drawn from a study of PD-1 blockade in classical Hodgkin lymphoma. Study-wide background: Every 2 weeks, patients got 3 mg/kg intravenous nivolumab.

Germline trimming cut 5 bases from V and 6 bases from J; bases unmatched to any gene: 11. CDR3 length: 15 amino acids. CDR1 and CDR2 from the germline V gene are SGHTA and FQGNSA. Every one of the patients relapsed after autologous stem cell transplantation (brentuximab vedotin exposure was variable). Study conclusions and caveats: Repertoire differences have undefined causes, possibly disease activity or prior therapy. Reports indicated that newly diagnosed patients had lower baseline TCR diversity than healthy donors did.

The method was immunoSEQ multiplex PCR; TCRdb's version includes in-frame clones alone and lacks a portion of them. The table lists 21,000 or so clones, around 80% of them singletons. The input for sequencing was peripheral blood mononuclear cells (PBMCs), taken before the second cycle of nivolumab. The clonotype was recovered from a human donor with classical Hodgkin lymphoma. This chain uses TRBV7-2 with TRBJ1-2; 8 positions agree with TRBD1. Written as DNA, the CDR3 is TGTGCCAGCAGCCCCCGGGCCCCGACAGGGGATGGCTACACCTTC. Translating gives CASSPRAPTGDGYTF.